The source of this T cell receptor (beta chain) is a study of T cell responses to AZD1222 COVID-19 vaccine. This CDR3 has 14 amino acids. The germline V gene encodes CDR1 SGHTA and CDR2 FQGNSA. J was trimmed by 7 bases and V by 7 bases; bases with no gene match: 11. Profiled with immunoSEQ multiplex PCR; TCRdb holds only in-frame clones, not every one. The sample contains around 87,000 clones, around 91% of which appear only once. This sequence joins TRBV7-2 and TRBJ1-2, with TRBD1 matching over 8 bases. This receptor was identified in an adult who received the AZD1222 COVID-19 vaccine. The input for sequencing was peripheral blood, taken 28 days after the second AZD1222 dose. CDR3 sequence: CASTKDREIGGYTF. The CDR3 nucleotides read TGTGCCAGCACAAAGGACAGGGAGATCGGTGGCTACACCTTC.